This T cell receptor (beta chain) was captured by sequencing in a study of cytomegalovirus exposure and HLA in healthy donors. For the study at large: Earlier sequencing of about 179 million T cells yielded around 100 million unique TCR beta sequences. Broader study findings: Among immune exposure information, only CMV serostatus was available.

It was with 60 Vbeta and 13 Jbeta primers that the PCR ran. Sequencing was performed with immunoSEQ multiplex PCR; in TCRdb, only in-frame clones are kept and a portion is missing. Among around 100,000 clones, 79% were seen once, and the ten largest hold more than 3.5%. Comment on this clone: Its antigen is undetermined.

Germline CDR1 SGHRS, CDR2 YFSETQ. The CDR3 loop spans 13 amino acids. V lost 0 bases and J lost 6, with 9 bases in between. This TCR derives from a female donor in good health and CMV-seropositive. This chain links TRBV5-1 with TRBJ1-2, with D possibly TRBD1 on 5 matching bases. The sample comprised PBMCs. The CDR3, as DNA: TGCGCCAGCAGCTTGGGTGGGGCCGATGGCTACACCTTC. It specifies CASSLGGADGYTF.